This TCR beta chain was recovered during a study of blood T cell repertoires in COVID-19. Across the whole study: The origin of the acute and convalescent COVID-19 samples was the United States, Italy and Spain. T cells, B-cell-depleted T cells, or PBMCs provided the cDNA or gDNA that served as material.

Seattle enrolled patients during active infection and tracked them longitudinally. This CDR3 contains 14 residues. V lost 7 bases and J lost 6; bases outside the gene matches: 10. Per the germline V gene, CDR1 is MNHEY and CDR2 is SVGAGI. Study processing details: Reference gene primer amplification gave estimated nucleated cell counts. Libraries were prepared by immunoSEQ multiplex PCR; TCRdb keeps only in-frame clonotypes and omits some of them. V, J and clone size are taken as reported in that table, and D and trimming were inferred from the DNA itself. The sample shows 250,000 to 300,000 clones, about nine tenths of them seen only once.

What was sequenced was peripheral blood. This chain links TRBV6-5 with TRBJ2-7, with 9 bases lining up with TRBD1. The receptor was isolated from a woman in her twenties or thirties with COVID-19, enrolled during active disease. The chain's CDR3 is CASNPGTGLLEQYF. The CDR3 DNA is TGTGCCAGCAATCCCGGGACAGGGTTACTCGAGCAGTACTTC.